The entry below describes one TCR beta chain. Which antigen it targets is not known. Qualities for individual bases were not recorded, and no much larger clone is one base off. From its cysteine to its phenylalanine, the CDR3 spans 15 amino acids. Kept here is only the CDR3 DNA, which spans 45 bases and is read in frame from base 1. Trimming removed 5 bases from V and 6 bases from J, leaving 17 bases between the germline ends. As encoded in the germline V gene (reference sequence), CDR1 is LNHDA while CDR2 is SQIVND. TCR beta libraries were generated from genomic DNA with the immunoSEQ kit, following the manufacturer's recommendations. For library preparation, a first multiplex PCR was performed with proprietary primers, followed by a second PCR in which unique barcodes were added, and bead cleanups were performed after each round. A kit-provided positive control reaction and a negative control reaction were included in every sample batch. The final libraries were assessed on an Agilent 4200 TapeStation D1000 ScreenTape, pooled by volume, and quantified by qPCR. Sequencing was performed on an Illumina NextSeq500 using a MidOutput 150-cycle cartridge, with 156 Read1 cycles, 15 Index1 cycles, and the kit custom primers. The pooled library was loaded at around 1 pM with around 22% PhiX control spiked in. The authors processed their data as follows. The vendor-processed data were analyzed in R, and a clonotype was defined as all T cells that share the same CDR3 nucleotide sequence. In the clone abundance analyses, frequencies in each sample were normalized to that sample's 10,000 most abundant clones. Public T cell clones, which averaged fewer than five per sample, were removed prior to analysis. A difference in abundance of at least 32-fold between compartments was used to define tumor-enriched and baseline blood-enriched clonotypes. A beta-binomial differential abundance model was used to identify clonotypes that expanded or contracted between blood time points. The Baroni-Urbani and Buser coefficient was used to measure tumor-blood repertoire similarity, and groups were compared with two-tailed Wilcoxon tests in R. TCRdb retrieved this table from immuneACCESS and kept in-frame rearrangements only. Not all clones are present; in checked studies, unresolved V genes account for under half, and no reason is known for the remainder. V, J and clone size are those of that table, while D and trimming were read from the DNA. The sample contains about 150,000 clones, 87% of them found a single time. The ten biggest clones cover around 13% of the sample.

The sample belongs to a study of radiation and T cells in renal cell carcinoma (dated by TCRdb to the early 2020s). About the study as a whole: The samples were obtained from a clinical trial, where primary renal cell carcinomas were treated with 15 Gy stereotactic body radiation therapy and then removed by nephrectomy 4 weeks afterward. A total of 4 million to 5 million unique CDR3 nucleotide sequences, encoding some 2,700,000 unique CDR3 amino acid sequences, were found across all 55 or so samples. A total of around 50 samples underwent TCR beta sequencing, made up of roughly 26 tumors and about 27 peripheral blood samples. Overall study results and their limits: Tracking of blood repertoire dynamics stopped at approximately four weeks after treatment, with no follow-up past that point. In blood, the top tumor clonotypes increased between baseline and 2 weeks post-radiation and then shrank by 4 weeks, which suggests that tumor-resident clones expanded only transiently. With a single-armed trial design, the study had no way to address how radiation dose or scheduling affects the TCR repertoire. Because pretreatment tumor biopsies were not available, the study could not determine whether clonotypes were already present within the tumor at baseline.

The time point label, read with the paper, signifies: blood 2 weeks post-SBRT. Reading the label with the study, this specimen's treatment or condition is: 15 Gy SBRT to primary tumor, nephrectomy 4 weeks later. To track tumor-enriched clonotypes, serial peripheral blood was sampled from radiation-treated patients at baseline and at 2 weeks and 4 weeks after SBRT. Every patient's renal cell carcinoma showed clear cell pathology. Genomic DNA for TCR sequencing was prepared using the QIAamp DNA Blood Mini Kit (Qiagen). Samples were included in the analyses only if all quality control checks were passed.

The sequence derives from a woman in her fifties or sixties with renal cell carcinoma. The rearrangement combines TRBV19 with TRBJ1-5; TRBD1 is possibly the D segment (6 matching bases). Sample: blood, taken from a patient whose treatment included radiotherapy and nephrectomy. The CDR3 here reads CASSPPIGGVQPQHF. The DNA sequence is as follows: TGTGCCAGTAGTCCCCCTATCGGGGGCGTTCAGCCCCAGCATTTT.